One and the same sample provided the 7 T cell receptor beta chains below, sequenced in a study of cytomegalovirus exposure and HLA in healthy donors. The PCR ran on 60 Vbeta and 13 Jbeta primers. Clones were read by immunoSEQ multiplex PCR, and TCRdb kept only the in-frame ones, dropping some. The sample holds about 120,000 clones, 75% to 80% seen once. The sequencing sample was made of PBMCs. The receptors were sampled from a woman in her 30s in good health and CMV-seropositive.

The rearrangement links TRBV5-1 to TRBJ2-3; D is unresolved. Germline V CDR1 and CDR2: SGHRS, YFSETQ. The V end lost 6 bases, the J end lost 1 base, and 9 bases lay between the germline ends. This CDR3 has 13 residues. The CDR3 sequence: CASNLRGTDTQYF. The CDR3 bases are TGCGCCAGCAATCTTCGGGGCACAGATACGCAGTATTTT.

The rearrangement links TRBV7-9 to TRBJ1-2, with 7 bases matching TRBD1. Per germline, CDR1 SEHNR and CDR2 FQNEAQ (reference sequence). V lost 7 bases to trimming and J lost 0 bases; unmatched junction nucleotides: 11. The CDR3 contains 16 residues. The CDR3 loop reads CASTEQGWGPNYGYTF. CDR3 bases: TGTGCCAGCACCGAACAGGGGTGGGGCCCTAACTATGGCTACACCTTC.

The J gene is TRBJ2-1, the V gene TRBV5-1, with 13 bases identical to TRBD2. Germline CDR1 is SGHRS and CDR2 is YFSETQ. The ends lost 4 bases at V and 8 bases at J; junction bases unmatched: 6. This CDR3 comprises 15 residues. The CDR3 coding sequence is TGCGCCAGCAGCGTTACTAGCGGGGGGGCTTATGAGCAGTTCTTC. Its translation is CASSVTSGGAYEQFF.

The chain uses TRBV4-1 and TRBJ2-7, with D possibly TRBD1 on 5 matching bases. The CDR3 has 14 residues. Germline V gene sequence: CDR1 MGHRA, CDR2 YSYEKL. V was clipped by 4 bases and J by 2 bases, with 12 bases between them. CDR3 sequence: CASSLQDTAYEQYF. In nucleotides, the CDR3 is TGCGCCAGCAGCCTCCAGGACACCGCCTACGAGCAGTACTTC.

The gene calls are TRBV7-9 and TRBJ2-7; 10 nucleotides match TRBD1. Germline CDR1 reads SEHNR; CDR2 reads FQNEAQ (reference sequence). V was clipped by 4 bases and J by 4 bases; unmatched bases: 7. CDR3 length: 15 residues. For the CDR3, the DNA is TGTGCCAGCAGCTCGCGGACAGGGGGAGTTTACGAGCAGTACTTC. Residues: CASSSRTGGVYEQYF.

The J gene is TRBJ1-1, the V gene TRBV28, with 9 positions matching TRBD1. The CDR3 has 15 residues. V lost 3 bases to trimming and J lost 4 bases; unmatched junction nucleotides: 6. CDR1 is MDHEN, CDR2 SYDVKM, per germline. CDR3 protein: CASSLRTGVGTEAFF. The CDR3 DNA is TGTGCCAGCAGTTTGAGGACAGGGGTGGGCACTGAAGCTTTCTTT.

The rearrangement joins TRBV2 to TRBJ2-2, with no clear D. The CDR3 extends over 14 amino acids. V gave up 4 bases and J gave up 4 bases, with 10 bases separating them. CDR1 is SNHLY, CDR2 FYNNEI, per germline. In DNA, the CDR3 is TGTGCCAGCAGTGTTTGGCGGTCCACCGGGGAGCTGTTTTTT. Translating gives CASSVWRSTGELFF.